The 31 T cell receptor beta chains below all came from one sample that was sequenced in a study of blood T cell repertoires in COVID-19. The data were produced by immunoSEQ multiplex PCR, yet TCRdb's version contains in-frame clones alone and is incomplete. Of about 370,000 clones listed, 89% are singletons. Sequencing was performed on peripheral blood. These TCRs come from a woman aged 30 to 39 with COVID-19, enrolled during active disease.

This clone has just one count. V is TRBV25-1 and J is TRBJ2-1; the D gene is possibly TRBD1 (6 bases). Looked up from germline, CDR1 is MGHDK and CDR2 is SYGVNS. V lost 6 bases to trimming and J lost 8 bases, with 14 bases between them. CDR3 length: 13 residues. DNA for the CDR3: TGTGCCAGCAGAGACACAGGGTTCCATGAGCAGTTCTTC. Translating gives CASRDTGFHEQFF.

This chain joins TRBV11-2 and TRBJ2-5, with D perhaps matching TRBD2 (6 bases). The CDR3 extends over 14 amino acids. CDR1 is SGHAT, CDR2 FQNNGV, per germline. The V and J ends lost 3 bases and 2 bases respectively, with 10 bases between them. The CDR3 is CASSFGTRQETQYF. The CDR3, as DNA: TGTGCCAGCAGCTTCGGGACTCGGCAAGAGACCCAGTACTTC.

V and J are TRBV25-1 and TRBJ2-2, with D unresolved. This CDR3 comprises 13 residues. Germline CDR1 MGHDK, CDR2 SYGVNS. Deletions cut 2 bases from V and 5 bases from J, with 6 bases between. CDR3 bases: TGTGCCAGCAGTGAACCTCCTACCGGGGAGCTGTTTTTT. Translating gives CASSEPPTGELFF.

This chain uses TRBV11-2 with TRBJ2-7; D might be TRBD1 (5 bases). Germline CDR1 is SGHAT and CDR2 is FQNNGV. V was shortened by 6 bases and J by 10 bases, with 16 bases between the two germline ends. CDR3 size: 12 residues. CDR3 coding DNA: TGTGCCAGCAGTCGTACAGGCCGTCGTCAGTACTTC. Amino acids: CASSRTGRRQYF. Full variable domain (remainder filled in from reference TRBV11-2 and TRBJ2-7): EAGVAQSPRYKIIEKRQSVAFWCNPISGHATLYWYQQILGQGPKLLIQFQNNGVVDDSQLPKDRFSAERLKGVDSTLKIQPAKLEDSAVYLCASSRTGRRQYFGPGTRLTVT.

This chain's CDR3 is CASNRGTGVQETQYF. For the CDR3, the DNA is TGTGCCAGCAACCGGGGGACAGGGGTGCAAGAGACCCAGTACTTC. The chain employs TRBV7-6 and TRBJ2-5; 10 positions match TRBD1. The CDR3 is made up of 15 amino acids. The V and J ends lost 7 bases and 2 bases, in that order; junction bases with no gene match: 7. Germline V lookup: CDR1 SGHVS, CDR2 FNYEAQ. Based on the CDR3 plus reference TRBV7-6 and TRBJ2-5, the full variable domain is GAGVSQSPRYKVTKRGQDVALRCDPISGHVSLYWYRQALGQGPEFLTYFNYEAQQDKSGLPNDRFSAERPEGSISTLTIQRTEQRDSAMYRCASNRGTGVQETQYFGPGTRLLVL.

This clone was seen once. The rearrangement uses TRBV6-5 and TRBJ2-4, with D perhaps matching TRBD2 (6 bases). This CDR3 spans 14 amino acids. With 4 bases removed from V and 7 bases from J, the gap between germline ends came to 14 bases. CDR1 is MNHEY and CDR2 is SVGAGI in the germline V gene. This CDR3 is CASSSPGRLNIQYF. DNA of the CDR3: TGTGCCAGCAGTTCACCAGGGAGGTTGAACATTCAGTACTTC.

The chain has TRBV29-1 and TRBJ2-3, with TRBD1 matching over 7 bases. V was clipped by 4 bases and J by 3 bases; unmatched bases: 4. The CDR3 is made up of 13 amino acids. Per the germline V gene, CDR1 is SQVTM and CDR2 is ANQGSEA. CDR3 sequence (DNA): TGCAGCGTTGGGGGACAGACGACAGATACGCAGTATTTT. Protein sequence: CSVGGQTTDTQYF.

The gene calls are TRBV4-3 and TRBJ1-3; D might be TRBD1 (5 bases). V lost 0 bases, J lost 6 bases, and 12 bases lay in between. The germline V gene encodes CDR1 LGHNA and CDR2 YSLEER. The length of the CDR3 is 15 residues. The CDR3 nucleotides are TGCGCCAGCAGCCAAGATTTAGTCAGGGTAAACACCATATATTTT. Its protein is CASSQDLVRVNTIYF.

This clone was picked up one time. The CDR3 DNA sequence: TGTGCCAGCAGCCAAGACTCGGGAGGTTATCAGCCCCAGCATTTT. It yields the protein CASSQDSGGYQPQHF. The chain joins TRBV3-1 (or the pseudogene TRBV3-2) to TRBJ1-5; D is uncertain. Germline CDR1 and CDR2: LGHDT and YNNKEL (reference sequence). The CDR3 is 15 amino acids. The germline V and J ends were trimmed by 0 bases and 5 bases, with 11 bases remaining between them.

The chain carries TRBV30 and TRBJ2-7, with D tentatively TRBD2 (7 bases). Germline V CDR1 and CDR2: GTSNPN, SVGIG (reference sequence). V shed 1 base and J shed 9 bases, with 10 bases lying between them. This CDR3 comprises 11 residues. This CDR3 reads CAWSAGGGQYV. CDR3 sequence (DNA): TGTGCCTGGAGTGCGGGGGGCGGGCAGTACGTC.

This rearrangement joins TRBV5-1 to TRBJ2-6, with a possible D match to TRBD2 (6 bases). V was shortened by 6 bases and J by 0 bases, with 13 bases between the two germline ends. CDR3 length equals 16 residues. Germline CDR1 SGHRS, CDR2 YFSETQ. As DNA, the CDR3 is TGCGCCAGCACCCCCCGGGGGTACTCTGGGGCCAACGTCCTGACTTTC. As protein: CASTPRGYSGANVLTF.

The V gene is TRBV29-1, the J gene TRBJ2-7, with D tentatively TRBD1 (6 bases). Germline CDR1 is SQVTM and CDR2 is ANQGSEA. The CDR3 runs 12 residues. V lost 4 bases and J 8 bases, leaving 15 bases between the germline ends. The CDR3 DNA reads as TGCAGCGTTGGTCAGGGAACAGGGCAGCAGTACGTC. Its translation is CSVGQGTGQQYV.

This chain joins TRBV7-9 and TRBJ1-4; D is undetermined. CDR1 SEHNR and CDR2 FQNEAQ come from the germline V gene (reference sequence). This CDR3 contains 14 residues. The V end lost 3 bases, the J end lost 5 bases, and 10 bases lay between the germline ends. Here the CDR3 reads CASSFKDWNEKLFF. For the CDR3, the DNA is TGTGCCAGCAGCTTCAAGGACTGGAATGAAAAACTGTTTTTT. Supplemented by reference TRBV7-9 and TRBJ1-4, the full variable domain reads DTGVSQNPRHKITKRGQNVTFRCDPISEHNRLYWYRQTLGQGPEFLTYFQNEAQLEKSRLLSDRFSAERPKGSFSTLEIQRTEQGDSAMYLCASSFKDWNEKLFFGSGTQLSVL.

The gene calls are TRBV9 and TRBJ2-2, with D maybe TRBD1 (6 bases). The germline V and J ends were trimmed by 5 bases and 5 bases, with 16 bases remaining between them. Germline CDR1 SGDLS, CDR2 YYNGEE. There are 15 residues in the CDR3. The CDR3 coding sequence is TGTGCCAGCAGGGCTACAGGGCACCAAACCGGGGAGCTGTTTTTT. As protein: CASRATGHQTGELFF. Drawing the rest from reference TRBV9 and TRBJ2-2, the complete variable domain is DSGVTQTPKHLITATGQRVTLRCSPRSGDLSVYWYQQSLDQGLQFLIQYYNGEERAKGNILERFSAQQFPDLHSELNLSSLELGDSALYFCASRATGHQTGELFFGEGSRLTVL.

The chain combines TRBV11-2 with TRBJ1-2, with D perhaps matching TRBD1 (6 bases). The germline V gene encodes CDR1 SGHAT and CDR2 FQNNGV. This CDR3 has 15 residues. The V end lost 5 bases, the J end lost 4 bases, and 17 bases lay between the germline ends. The CDR3 loop is CASSPPRQEPYGYTF. The DNA for the CDR3 is TGTGCCAGCAGCCCCCCACGACAGGAGCCCTATGGCTACACCTTC.

V and J are TRBV29-1 and TRBJ2-2, with D possibly TRBD1 on 5 matching bases. CDR1 and CDR2 from the germline V gene are SQVTM and ANQGSEA. V gave up 2 bases and J gave up 4 bases, with 11 bases separating them. The CDR3 is 14 amino acids. The DNA of the CDR3 is TGCAGCGTTGAAAGGGGCGTTAGCACCGGGGAGCTGTTTTTT. This sequence encodes CSVERGVSTGELFF.

This sequence joins TRBV7-2 and TRBJ2-3, with 11 bases fitting TRBD2. The CDR3 runs 15 residues. Trimming at V came to 3 bases and at J to 7 bases, leaving 6 bases not matched to a gene. The V gene's germline CDR1 is SGHTA and CDR2 FQGNSA. This CDR3 is CASSFSGRAPNTQYF. The CDR3 DNA reads TGTGCCAGCAGCTTTAGCGGGAGGGCCCCGAATACGCAGTATTTT.

The J gene is TRBJ1-1, the V gene TRBV19, with TRBD1 matching over 7 bases. The CDR3 extends over 15 amino acids. Per germline, CDR1 LNHDA and CDR2 SQIVND (reference sequence). V gave up 5 bases and J gave up 2 bases; unmatched junction bases: 8. As DNA, the CDR3 is TGTGCCAGTAGTCCAGGGACAGAAGATAACACTGAAGCTTTCTTT. Translation gives CASSPGTEDNTEAFF.

This chain links TRBV18 with TRBJ2-6, with TRBD1 matching over 7 bases. The CDR3 spans 20 residues. V trimming: 4 bases; J trimming: 4 bases; junction bases outside the gene matches: 19. Germline values: CDR1 KGHSH, CDR2 LQKENI. CDR3 region: CASSRSTTQGSGAGANVLTF. CDR3 bases: TGTGCCAGCTCACGTTCTACAACACAGGGGAGTGGTGCGGGGGCCAACGTCCTGACTTTC.

DNA of the CDR3: TGTGCCAGCAGCTTAGATGGGCCAGTTGAAGCTTTCTTT. Translation: CASSLDGPVEAFF. The rearrangement uses TRBV11-3 and TRBJ1-1; D uncertain. Per germline, CDR1 SGHNT and CDR2 YENEEA. Trimming removed 0 bases at V and 7 bases at J, with 9 bases between. The CDR3 totals 13 residues.

The gene calls are TRBV5-5 and TRBJ1-1; D may be TRBD1 (5 bases). The CDR3 extends over 15 amino acids. V was pared by 0 bases and J by 3 bases, with 12 bases between. The germline gives CDR1 SGHKS, CDR2 YYEKEE (reference sequence). CDR3 in DNA: TGTGCCAGCAGCTTGGAGGCAGGGTGGGACACTGAAGCTTTCTTT. Amino acid sequence: CASSLEAGWDTEAFF.

V is TRBV19 and J is TRBJ2-7; 7 bases are a match to TRBD1. The CDR3 extends over 17 amino acids. Germline V gives CDR1 LNHDA, CDR2 SQIVND (reference sequence). Trimming took 4 bases from V and 7 from J; bases not matched to a gene: 19. The CDR3 region has the DNA TGTGCCAGTAGTAGCAGCGACCCGGGTACAGGGGCACGGGAGCAGTACTTC. Its translation: CASSSSDPGTGAREQYF.

The chain joins TRBV5-6 to TRBJ2-7, with D possibly being TRBD2 (7 bases). The CDR3 has 13 residues. Trimming took 10 bases from V and 3 from J, leaving 17 bases between them. Germline V lookup: CDR1 SGHDT, CDR2 YYEEEE. The CDR3 DNA reads TGTGCCCCGGGGGGCGGCCGCTTCTACGAGCAGTACGTC. The encoded protein is CAPGGGRFYEQYV.

The rearrangement links TRBV2 to TRBJ2-5; weak D call: TRBD2 (7 bases). In germline, CDR1 is SNHLY, CDR2 FYNNEI. This CDR3 has 14 amino acids. The V end was cut by 3 bases, the J end by 5 bases, with 13 bases between. CDR3 sequence: CASSERGLRETQYF. CDR3 nucleotide sequence: TGTGCCAGCAGTGAGCGGGGGCTCAGGGAGACCCAGTACTTC.

This chain joins TRBV19 and TRBJ1-2, with TRBD1 identical over 9 bases. V gave up 6 bases and J gave up 2 bases; unmatched junction bases: 4. The CDR3 contains 14 residues. Germline-derived CDR1 and CDR2 are LNHDA and SQIVND (reference sequence). CDR3 sequence (DNA): TGTGCCAGTAGCCAACAGGGGGCCAACTATGGCTACACCTTC. Its protein is CASSQQGANYGYTF.

V usage is TRBV19 and J usage is TRBJ2-7, with D perhaps TRBD2 (6 bases). The CDR3 totals 13 residues. Germline assignment: CDR1 LNHDA and CDR2 SQIVND (reference sequence). The V end was cut by 1 base, the J end by 2 bases, with 6 bases between. The CDR3, as DNA: TGTGCCAGTAGTATAGCGGGGGCCTACGAGCAGTACTTC. Translation gives CASSIAGAYEQYF.

This rearrangement joins TRBV5-4 to TRBJ2-3; TRBD2 is a possible D gene (6 bases). Trimming took off 4 bases at V and 4 bases at J, with 16 bases between the two ends. Germline loops: CDR1 SGHNT, CDR2 YYREEE (reference sequence). This CDR3 is 15 amino acids long. CDR3 DNA: TGTGCCAGCAGCCCGGAAGGCGGGACCGCAGATACGCAGTATTTT. Its translation is CASSPEGGTADTQYF.

The rearrangement links TRBV10-3 to TRBJ2-3; D remains ambiguous. The germline CDR1 and CDR2 sequences are ENHRY and SYGVKD. Trimming took 1 base from V and 13 from J, leaving 15 bases between them. The CDR3 is 13 amino acids. The CDR3 nucleotides are TGTGCCATCAGTGAGTTCGAAGCCGAGGATAAGTATTTT. Its protein product is CAISEFEAEDKYF.

This clone has a handful of counts. This rearrangement joins TRBV18 to TRBJ2-1, with 14 bases that match TRBD2. Per germline, CDR1 KGHSH and CDR2 LQKENI. V was clipped by 3 bases and J by 1 base; unmatched bases: 2. The CDR3 totals 17 residues. CDR3 loop: CASSPTSGRGSYNEQFF. CDR3 in DNA: TGTGCCAGCTCACCGACTAGCGGGAGGGGATCCTACAATGAGCAGTTCTTC.

The chain uses TRBV4-3 and TRBJ2-7; tentatively, D is TRBD1 (6 bases). The CDR3 consists of 15 residues. Per germline, CDR1 LGHNA and CDR2 YSLEER. V dropped 0 bases and J dropped 4 bases, with 13 bases sitting between them. CDR3 nucleotide sequence: TGCGCCAGCAGCCAAGATCGCACAGGGTGGTACGAGCAGTACGTC. Its translation: CASSQDRTGWYEQYV.

The chain couples TRBV7-2 to TRBJ1-1; no clear D gene. The CDR3 runs to 12 residues. V gave up 6 bases and J gave up 2 bases, with 7 bases separating them. Germline loops: CDR1 SGHTA, CDR2 FQGNSA. CDR3 in DNA: TGTGCCAGCAGACCCAGAAACACTGAAGCTTTCTTT. It translates to CASRPRNTEAFF.